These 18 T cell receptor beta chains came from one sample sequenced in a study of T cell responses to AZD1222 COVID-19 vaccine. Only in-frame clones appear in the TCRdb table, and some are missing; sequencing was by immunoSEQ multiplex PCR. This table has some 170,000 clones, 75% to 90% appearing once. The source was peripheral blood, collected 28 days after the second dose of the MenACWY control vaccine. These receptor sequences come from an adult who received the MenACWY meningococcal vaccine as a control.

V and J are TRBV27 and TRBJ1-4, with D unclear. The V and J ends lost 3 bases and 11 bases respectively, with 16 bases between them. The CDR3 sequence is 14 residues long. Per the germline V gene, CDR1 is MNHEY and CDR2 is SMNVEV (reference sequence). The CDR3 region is CASSLRSDRKKLFF. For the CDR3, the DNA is TGTGCCAGCAGTTTGCGGTCCGACCGGAAGAAACTGTTTTTT.

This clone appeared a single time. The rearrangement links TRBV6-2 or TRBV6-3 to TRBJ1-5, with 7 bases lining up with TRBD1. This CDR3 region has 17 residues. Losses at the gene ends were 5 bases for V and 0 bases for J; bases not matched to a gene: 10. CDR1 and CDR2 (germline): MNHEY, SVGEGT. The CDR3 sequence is CASSTLNRGLSNQPQHF. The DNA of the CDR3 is TGTGCCAGCAGTACGCTAAACAGGGGCCTTAGCAATCAGCCCCAGCATTTT.

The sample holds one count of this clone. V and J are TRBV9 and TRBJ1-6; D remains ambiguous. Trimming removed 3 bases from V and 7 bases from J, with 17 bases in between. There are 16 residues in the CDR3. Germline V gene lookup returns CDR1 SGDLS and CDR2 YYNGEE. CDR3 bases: TGTGCCAGCAGCGCGGCAGGAGACGCCTGGAATTCACCCCTCCACTTT. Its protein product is CASSAAGDAWNSPLHF.

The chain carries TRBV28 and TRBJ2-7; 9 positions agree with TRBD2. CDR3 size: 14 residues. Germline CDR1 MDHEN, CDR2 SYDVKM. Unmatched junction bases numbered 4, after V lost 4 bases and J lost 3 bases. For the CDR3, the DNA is TGTGCCAGCAGTTATAGCGGGAGTGTCTACGAGCAGTACTTC. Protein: CASSYSGSVYEQYF.

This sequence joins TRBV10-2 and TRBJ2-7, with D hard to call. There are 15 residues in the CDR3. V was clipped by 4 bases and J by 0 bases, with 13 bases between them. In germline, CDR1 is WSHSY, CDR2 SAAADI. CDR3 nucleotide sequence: TGCGCCAGCAGTGCTCGTGGGATTAGCTCCTACGAGCAGTACTTC. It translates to CASSARGISSYEQYF.

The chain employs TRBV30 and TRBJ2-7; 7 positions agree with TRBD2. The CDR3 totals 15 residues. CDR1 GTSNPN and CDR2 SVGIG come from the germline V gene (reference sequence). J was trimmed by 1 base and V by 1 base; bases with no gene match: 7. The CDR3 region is CAWSAFWGGSYEQYF. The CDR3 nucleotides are TGTGCCTGGAGTGCCTTTTGGGGGGGGTCCTACGAGCAGTACTTC.

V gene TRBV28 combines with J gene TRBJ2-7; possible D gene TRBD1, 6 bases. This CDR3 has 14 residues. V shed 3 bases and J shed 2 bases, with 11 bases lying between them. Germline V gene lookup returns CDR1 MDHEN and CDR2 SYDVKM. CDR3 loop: CASSLDSLTYEQYF. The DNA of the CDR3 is TGTGCCAGCAGTTTGGACAGTTTAACCTACGAGCAGTACTTC.

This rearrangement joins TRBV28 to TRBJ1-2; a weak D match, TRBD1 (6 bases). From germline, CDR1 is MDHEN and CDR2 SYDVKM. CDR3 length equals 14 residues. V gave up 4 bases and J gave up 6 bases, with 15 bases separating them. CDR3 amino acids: CASSWFGQGHGYTF. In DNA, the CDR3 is TGTGCCAGCAGTTGGTTCGGCCAGGGGCATGGCTACACCTTC.

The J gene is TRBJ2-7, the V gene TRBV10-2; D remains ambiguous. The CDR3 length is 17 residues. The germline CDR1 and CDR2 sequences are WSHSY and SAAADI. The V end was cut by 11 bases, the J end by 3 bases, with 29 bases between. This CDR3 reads CARLHSFWAATFYEQYF. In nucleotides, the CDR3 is TGCGCCCGTCTCCATTCATTCTGGGCGGCAACCTTCTACGAGCAGTACTTC.

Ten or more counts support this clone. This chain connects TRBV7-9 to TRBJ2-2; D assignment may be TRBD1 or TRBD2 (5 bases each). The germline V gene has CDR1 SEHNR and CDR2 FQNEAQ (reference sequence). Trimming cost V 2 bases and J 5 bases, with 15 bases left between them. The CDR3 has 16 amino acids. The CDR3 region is CASSLQWGKGTGELFF. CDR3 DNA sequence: TGTGCCAGCAGCTTACAATGGGGGAAAGGGACCGGGGAGCTGTTTTTT. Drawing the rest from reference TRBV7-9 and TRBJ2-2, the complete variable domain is DTGVSQNPRHKITKRGQNVTFRCDPISEHNRLYWYRQTLGQGPEFLTYFQNEAQLEKSRLLSDRFSAERPKGSFSTLEIQRTEQGDSAMYLCASSLQWGKGTGELFFGEGSRLTVL.

CDR3 protein: CASSHRGSYGYTF. The CDR3 DNA reads as TGTGCCAGCAGCCACAGGGGCAGCTATGGCTACACCTTC. V and J are TRBV7-2 and TRBJ1-2; 7 bases line up with TRBD1. Germline CDR1 is SGHTA and CDR2 is FQGNSA. V lost 5 bases to trimming and J lost 4 bases; unmatched junction nucleotides: 4. The CDR3 is made up of 13 amino acids.

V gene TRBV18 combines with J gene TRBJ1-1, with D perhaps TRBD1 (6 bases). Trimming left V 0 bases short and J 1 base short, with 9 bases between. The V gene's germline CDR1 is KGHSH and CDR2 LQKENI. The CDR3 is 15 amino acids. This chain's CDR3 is CASSPPGTPNTEAFF. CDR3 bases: TGTGCCAGCTCACCACCCGGGACACCGAACACTGAAGCTTTCTTT.

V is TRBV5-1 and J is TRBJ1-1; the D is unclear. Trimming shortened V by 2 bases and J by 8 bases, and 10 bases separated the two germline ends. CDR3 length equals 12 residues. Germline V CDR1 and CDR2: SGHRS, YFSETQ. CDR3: CASSLTNSEAFF. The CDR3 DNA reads TGCGCCAGCAGCTTAACCAACTCCGAAGCTTTCTTT.

CDR3 sequence reads: CASSEHRVGSNQPQHF. The CDR3 bases are TGTGCCAGCAGTGAACACAGGGTAGGGAGCAATCAGCCCCAGCATTTT. The V and J genes are TRBV6-1 and TRBJ1-5; tentative D call: TRBD1 (6 bases). Trimming removed 2 bases from V and 1 base from J, with 12 bases in between. The CDR3 has 16 amino acids. Germline assignment: CDR1 MNHNS and CDR2 SASEGT.

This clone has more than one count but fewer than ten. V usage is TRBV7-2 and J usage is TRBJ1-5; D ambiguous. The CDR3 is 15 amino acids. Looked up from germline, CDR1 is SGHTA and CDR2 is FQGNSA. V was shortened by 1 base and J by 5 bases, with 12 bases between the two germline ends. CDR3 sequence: CASSLGLESHQPQHF. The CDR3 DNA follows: TGTGCCAGCAGCTTAGGTCTGGAATCACATCAGCCCCAGCATTTT.

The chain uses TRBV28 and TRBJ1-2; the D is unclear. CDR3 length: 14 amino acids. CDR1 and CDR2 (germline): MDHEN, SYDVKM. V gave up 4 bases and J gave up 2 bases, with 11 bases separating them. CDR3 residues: CASSSTDGNYGYTF. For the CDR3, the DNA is TGTGCCAGCAGTTCCACGGACGGAAACTATGGCTACACCTTC.

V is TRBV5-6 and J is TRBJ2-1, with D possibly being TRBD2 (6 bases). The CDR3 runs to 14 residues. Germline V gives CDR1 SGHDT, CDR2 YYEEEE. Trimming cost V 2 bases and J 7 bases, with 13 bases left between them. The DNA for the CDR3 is TGTGCCAGCAGCTTTGGAGGGAGAAGGAATGAGCAGTTCTTC. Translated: CASSFGGRRNEQFF.

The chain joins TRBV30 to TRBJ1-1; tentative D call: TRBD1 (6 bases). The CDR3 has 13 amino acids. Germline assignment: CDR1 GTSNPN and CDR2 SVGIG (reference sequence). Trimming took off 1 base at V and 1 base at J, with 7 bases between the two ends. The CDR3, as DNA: TGTGCCTGGAGTGAGGGGGGGAACACTGAAGCTTTCTTT. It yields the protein CAWSEGGNTEAFF.